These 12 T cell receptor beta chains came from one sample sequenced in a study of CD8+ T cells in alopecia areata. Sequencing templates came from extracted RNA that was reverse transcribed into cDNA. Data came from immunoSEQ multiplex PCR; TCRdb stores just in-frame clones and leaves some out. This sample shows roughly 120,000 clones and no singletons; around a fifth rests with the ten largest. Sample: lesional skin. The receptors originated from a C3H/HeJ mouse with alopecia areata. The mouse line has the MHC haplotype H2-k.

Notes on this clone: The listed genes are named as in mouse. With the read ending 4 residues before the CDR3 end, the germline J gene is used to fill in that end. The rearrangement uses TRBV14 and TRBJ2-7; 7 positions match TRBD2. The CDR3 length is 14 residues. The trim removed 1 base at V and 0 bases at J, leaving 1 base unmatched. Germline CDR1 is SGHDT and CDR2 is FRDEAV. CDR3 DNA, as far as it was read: TGTGCCAGCAGTTTCACTGGGGTCTCCTAT. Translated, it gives CASSFTGVSY. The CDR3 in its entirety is CASSFTGVSYEQYF.

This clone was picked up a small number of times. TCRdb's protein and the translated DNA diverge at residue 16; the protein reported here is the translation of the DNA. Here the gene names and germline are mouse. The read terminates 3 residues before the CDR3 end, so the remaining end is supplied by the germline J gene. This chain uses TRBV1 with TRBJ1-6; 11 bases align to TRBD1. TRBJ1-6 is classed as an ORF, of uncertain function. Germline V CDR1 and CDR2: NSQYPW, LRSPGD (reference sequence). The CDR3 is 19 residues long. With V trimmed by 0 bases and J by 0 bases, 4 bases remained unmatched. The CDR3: CTCSAERDRGNSYNSPLYF. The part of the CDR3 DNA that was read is TGCACCTGCAGTGCAGAAAGGGACAGGGGGAATTCCTATAATTCGCCC.

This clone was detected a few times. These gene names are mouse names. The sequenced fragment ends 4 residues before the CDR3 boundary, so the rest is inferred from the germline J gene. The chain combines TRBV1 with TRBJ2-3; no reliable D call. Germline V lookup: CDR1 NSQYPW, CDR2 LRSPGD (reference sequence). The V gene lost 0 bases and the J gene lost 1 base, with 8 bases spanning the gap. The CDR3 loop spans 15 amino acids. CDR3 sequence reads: CTCSADPGGAETLYF. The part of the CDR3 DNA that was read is TGCACCTGCAGTGCAGATCCAGGAGGTGCAGAA.

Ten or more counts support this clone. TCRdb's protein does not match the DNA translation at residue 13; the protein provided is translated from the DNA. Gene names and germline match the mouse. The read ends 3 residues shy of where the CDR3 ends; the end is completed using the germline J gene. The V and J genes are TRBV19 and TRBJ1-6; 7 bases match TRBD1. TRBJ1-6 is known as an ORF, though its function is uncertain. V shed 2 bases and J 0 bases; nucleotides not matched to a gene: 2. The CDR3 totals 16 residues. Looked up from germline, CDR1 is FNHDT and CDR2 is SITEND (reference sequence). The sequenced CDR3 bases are TGTGCCAGCAGTATTCGGGACAGTTCCTATAATTCGCCC. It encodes CASSIRDSSYNSP. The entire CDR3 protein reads CASSIRDSSYNSPLYF.

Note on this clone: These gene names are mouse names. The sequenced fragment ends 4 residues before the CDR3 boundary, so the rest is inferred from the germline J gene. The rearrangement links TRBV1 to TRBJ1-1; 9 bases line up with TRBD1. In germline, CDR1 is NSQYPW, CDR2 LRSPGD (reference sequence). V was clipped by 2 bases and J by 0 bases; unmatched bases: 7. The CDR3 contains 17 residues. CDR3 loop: CTCSAREQGAQNTEVFF. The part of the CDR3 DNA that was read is TGCACCTGCAGTGCAAGGGAACAGGGGGCGCAGAACACA.

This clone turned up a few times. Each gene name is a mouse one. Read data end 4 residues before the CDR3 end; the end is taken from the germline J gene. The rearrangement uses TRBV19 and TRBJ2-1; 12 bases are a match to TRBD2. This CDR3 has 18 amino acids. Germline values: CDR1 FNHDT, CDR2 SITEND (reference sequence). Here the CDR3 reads CASSIAVGLGGGLTEQFF. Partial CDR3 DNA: TGTGCCAGCAGTATAGCTGTGGGACTGGGGGGTGGGTTGACT.

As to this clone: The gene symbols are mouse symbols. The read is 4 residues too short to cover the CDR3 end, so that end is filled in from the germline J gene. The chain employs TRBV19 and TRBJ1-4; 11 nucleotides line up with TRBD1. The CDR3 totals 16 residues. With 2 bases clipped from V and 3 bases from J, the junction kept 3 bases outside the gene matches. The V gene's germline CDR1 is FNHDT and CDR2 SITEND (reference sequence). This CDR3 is CASSMGTGGANERLFF. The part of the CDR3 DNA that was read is TGTGCCAGCAGTATGGGGACAGGGGGGGCCAACGAA.

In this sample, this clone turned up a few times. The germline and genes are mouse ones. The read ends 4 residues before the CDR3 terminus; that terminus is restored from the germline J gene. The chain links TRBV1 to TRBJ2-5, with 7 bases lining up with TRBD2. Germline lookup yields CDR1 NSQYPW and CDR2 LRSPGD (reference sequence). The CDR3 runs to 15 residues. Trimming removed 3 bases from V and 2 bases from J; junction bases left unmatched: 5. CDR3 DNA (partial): TGCACCTGCAGTGCGATTCTGGGGGTCCAAGAC. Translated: CTCSAILGVQD. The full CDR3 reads CTCSAILGVQDTQYF. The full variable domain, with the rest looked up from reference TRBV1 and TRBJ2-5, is VTLLEQNPRWRLVPRGQAVNLRCILKNSQYPWMSWYQQDLQKQLQWLFTLRSPGDKEVKSLPGADYLATRVTDTELRLQVANMSQGRTLYCTCSAILGVQDTQYFGPGTRLLVL.

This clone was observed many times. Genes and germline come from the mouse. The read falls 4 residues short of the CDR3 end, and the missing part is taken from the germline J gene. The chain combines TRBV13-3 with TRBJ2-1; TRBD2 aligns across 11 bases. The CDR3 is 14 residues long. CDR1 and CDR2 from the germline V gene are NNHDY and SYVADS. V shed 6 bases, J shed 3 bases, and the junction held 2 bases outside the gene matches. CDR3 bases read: TGTGCCAGCATCGGGACTGGGGGCTATGCT. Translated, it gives CASIGTGGYA. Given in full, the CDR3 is CASIGTGGYAEQFF.

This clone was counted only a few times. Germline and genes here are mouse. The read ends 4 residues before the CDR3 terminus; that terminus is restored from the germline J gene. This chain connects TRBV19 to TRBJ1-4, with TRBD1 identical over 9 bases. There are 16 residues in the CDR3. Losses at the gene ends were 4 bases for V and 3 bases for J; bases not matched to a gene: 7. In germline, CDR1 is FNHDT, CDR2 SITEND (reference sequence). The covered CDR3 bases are TGTGCCAGCAGTTCACAGGGGGCGCCTCCCAACGAA. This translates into CASSSQGAPPNE. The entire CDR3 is CASSSQGAPPNERLFF.

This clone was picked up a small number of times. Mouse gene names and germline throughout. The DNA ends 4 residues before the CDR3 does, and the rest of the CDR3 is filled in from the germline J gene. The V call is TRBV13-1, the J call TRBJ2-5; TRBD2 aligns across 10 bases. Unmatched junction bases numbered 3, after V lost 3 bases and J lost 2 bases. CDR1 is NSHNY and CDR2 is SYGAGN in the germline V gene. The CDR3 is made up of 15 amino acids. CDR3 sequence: CASSADWGAQDTQYF. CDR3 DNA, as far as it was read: TGTGCCAGCAGTGCCGACTGGGGGGCCCAAGAC.

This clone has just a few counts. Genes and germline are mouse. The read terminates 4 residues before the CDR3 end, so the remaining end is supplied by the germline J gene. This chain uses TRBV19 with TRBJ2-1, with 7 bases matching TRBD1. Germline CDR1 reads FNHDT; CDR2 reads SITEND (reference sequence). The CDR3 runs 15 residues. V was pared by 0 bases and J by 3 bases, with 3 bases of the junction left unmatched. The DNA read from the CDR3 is TGTGCCAGCAGTATAGTTACAGGGGTCTATGCT. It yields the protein CASSIVTGVYA. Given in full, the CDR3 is CASSIVTGVYAEQFF. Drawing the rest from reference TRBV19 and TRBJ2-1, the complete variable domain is GGIITQTPKFLIGQEGQKLTLKCQQNFNHDTMYWYRQDSGKGLRLIYYSITENDLQKGDLSEGYDASREKKSSFSLTVTSAQKNEMAVFLCASSIVTGVYAEQFFGPGTRLTVL.